These 23 T cell receptor beta chains came from one sample sequenced in a study of cytomegalovirus exposure and HLA in healthy donors. The data were produced by immunoSEQ multiplex PCR, yet TCRdb's version contains in-frame clones alone and is incomplete. The table has about 360,000 clones, about nine tenths seen once. What was sequenced was PBMCs. The receptors were gathered from a woman in her late teens or twenties in good health and CMV-seronegative.

This clone has more than one count but fewer than ten. The chain recombines TRBV30 with TRBJ1-1, with 7 bases fitting TRBD1. The CDR3 length is 11 residues. V gave up 8 bases and J gave up 5 bases; unmatched junction bases: 5. Germline V gene lookup returns CDR1 GTSNPN and CDR2 SVGIG (reference sequence). The DNA for the CDR3 is TGTGCCAGCCACAGGGGAACTGAAGCTTTCTTT. Translation gives CASHRGTEAFF. The variable domain in full, completed from reference TRBV30 and TRBJ1-1, reads SQTIHQWPATLVQPVGSPLSLECTVEGTSNPNLYWYRQAAGRGLQLLFYSVGIGQISSEVPQNLSASRPQDRQFILSSKKLLLSDSGFYLCASHRGTEAFFGQGTRLTVV.

V gene TRBV6-5 combines with J gene TRBJ2-2, with TRBD1 identical over 8 bases. CDR1 is MNHEY, CDR2 SVGAGI, per germline. J gave up 2 bases and V 4 bases, and 6 bases lay outside the gene matches. CDR3 size: 16 residues. As DNA, the CDR3 is TGTGCCAGCAGTTCGCCGGACAGGGTCAACACCGGGGAGCTGTTTTTT. Protein sequence: CASSSPDRVNTGELFF.

The chain carries TRBV18 and TRBJ2-3; 11 nucleotides align to TRBD1. J was trimmed by 4 bases and V by 3 bases; bases with no gene match: 0. CDR3 length: 14 amino acids. Germline CDR1 is KGHSH and CDR2 is LQKENI. The CDR3 coding sequence is TGTGCCAGCTCACCGGGACAGGGGGCAGATACGCAGTATTTT. Protein sequence: CASSPGQGADTQYF.

This clone was recorded once. The CDR3 here is CASSRPGTGVRYGYTF. In nucleotides, the CDR3 is TGCGCCAGCAGCCGCCCCGGGACAGGGGTCCGCTATGGCTACACCTTC. The rearrangement links TRBV4-1 to TRBJ1-2, with TRBD1 matching 10 bases. Germline CDR1 MGHRA, CDR2 YSYEKL. There are 16 residues in the CDR3. The J segment lost 4 bases and the V segment lost 4 bases, leaving 9 bases of the junction unmatched.

V usage is TRBV11-2 and J usage is TRBJ2-2; no clear D gene. Germline V gene lookup returns CDR1 SGHAT and CDR2 FQNNGV. The CDR3 is 12 residues long. Deletions cut 3 bases from V and 6 bases from J, with 5 bases between. The DNA for the CDR3 is TGTGCCAGCAGCTTTACACCCGGGGAGCTGTTTTTT. This sequence encodes CASSFTPGELFF.

The CDR3 sequence is CASIPSTDTQYF. The DNA for the CDR3 is TGTGCCAGCATCCCTAGCACAGATACGCAGTATTTT. The V call is TRBV7-9, the J call TRBJ2-3; D is ambiguous. CDR3 size: 12 residues. The V gene's germline CDR1 is SEHNR and CDR2 FQNEAQ (reference sequence). Deletions cut 7 bases from V and 0 bases from J, with 5 bases between.

The CDR3 DNA sequence: TGTGCCAGCAGTGAAGGGACTAGCTTGTTCTTC. Its translation is CASSEGTSLFF. The chain uses TRBV2 and TRBJ2-1; 8 bases fit TRBD2. The V segment lost 1 base and the J segment 15 bases; nucleotides outside the gene matches: 2. CDR3 length equals 11 residues. Germline CDR1 and CDR2: SNHLY and FYNNEI.

The chain has TRBV6-5 and TRBJ2-5; D is possibly TRBD2 (5 bases). Germline CDR1 is MNHEY and CDR2 is SVGAGI. The V and J ends lost 2 bases and 5 bases respectively, with 6 bases between them. The CDR3 runs 12 residues. CDR3 in DNA: TGTGCCAGCAGTTACACGGGGGAGACCCAGTACTTC. Translating it yields CASSYTGETQYF.

This clone showed up just a few times. The CDR3 here is CASRIRGYGYTF. In nucleotides, the CDR3 is TGTGCCAGCAGGATCAGGGGTTATGGCTACACCTTC. This chain joins TRBV28 and TRBJ1-2; perhaps TRBD1 as D (6 bases). The CDR3 covers 12 residues. Germline lookup yields CDR1 MDHEN and CDR2 SYDVKM. V dropped 6 bases and J dropped 5 bases, with 10 bases sitting between them.

V usage is TRBV5-1 and J usage is TRBJ2-7; 7 nucleotides align to TRBD1. The CDR3 loop spans 15 amino acids. With V trimmed by 5 bases and J by 2 bases, 10 bases remained unmatched. In germline, CDR1 is SGHRS, CDR2 YFSETQ. CDR3 protein: CASSRGQASTYEQYF. The CDR3 coding sequence is TGCGCCAGCAGTCGTGGACAGGCCAGCACCTACGAGCAGTACTTC.

The chain couples TRBV19 to TRBJ2-7; 10 bases are shared with TRBD1. In germline, CDR1 is LNHDA, CDR2 SQIVND (reference sequence). The CDR3 is 14 amino acids. The ends lost 5 bases at V and 5 bases at J; junction bases unmatched: 6. The CDR3 nucleotides read TGTGCCAGTAGTTTCCGACAGGGGGCCAACGAGCAGTACTTC. This sequence encodes CASSFRQGANEQYF.

The CDR3 region is CASRGQGARVSEAFF. The CDR3 bases are TGTGCCAGTAGAGGACAGGGGGCAAGGGTGTCTGAAGCTTTCTTT. V is TRBV19 and J is TRBJ1-1, with 11 bases fitting TRBD1. The CDR3 has 15 amino acids. Germline V gene lookup returns CDR1 LNHDA and CDR2 SQIVND (reference sequence). V lost 6 bases, J lost 6 bases, and 9 bases stayed unmatched.

The chain combines TRBV30 with TRBJ2-2; tentatively, D is TRBD2 (6 bases). The CDR3 loop spans 12 amino acids. Looked up from germline, CDR1 is GTSNPN and CDR2 is SVGIG (reference sequence). The germline V and J ends were trimmed by 4 bases and 6 bases, with 9 bases remaining between them. In DNA, the CDR3 is TGTGCCTGGACGACGGGGGCCGGGGAGCTGTTTTTT. Translated: CAWTTGAGELFF.

This chain links TRBV27 with TRBJ1-2; the D gene is possibly TRBD1 (6 bases). The CDR3 has 13 amino acids. CDR1 MNHEY and CDR2 SMNVEV come from the germline V gene (reference sequence). V lost 4 bases and J 8 bases, leaving 14 bases between the germline ends. DNA for the CDR3: TGTGCCAGCAGTTCAGGCGGGGGGGCGGGCTACACCTTC. Translated: CASSSGGGAGYTF.

The genes are TRBV5-6 and TRBJ1-2; TRBD1 is a possible D gene (6 bases). V lost 4 bases to trimming and J lost 4 bases, with 8 bases between them. CDR3 length equals 12 residues. Germline CDR1 and CDR2: SGHDT and YYEEEE. The CDR3, as DNA: TGTGCCAGCAGCGCAGGGGTCTATGGCTACACCTTC. Translating it yields CASSAGVYGYTF. The entire variable domain, with the rest obtained from reference TRBV5-6 and TRBJ1-2, is as follows: DAGVTQSPTHLIKTRGQQVTLRCSPKSGHDTVSWYQQALGQGPQFIFQYYEEEERQRGNFPDRFSGHQFPNYSSELNVNALLLGDSALYLCASSAGVYGYTFGSGTRLTVV.

This chain links TRBV7-3 with TRBJ2-2; 8 positions match TRBD2. Losses at the gene ends were 2 bases for V and 6 bases for J; bases not matched to a gene: 8. Germline V gene sequence: CDR1 SGHTA, CDR2 FQGTGA. The CDR3 is 16 amino acids. The CDR3 protein is CASSLRQAGLAGELFF. The CDR3 DNA is TGTGCCAGCAGCTTACGGCAGGCGGGACTAGCCGGGGAGCTGTTTTTT. The variable domain in full, with the rest retrieved from reference TRBV7-3 and TRBJ2-2, is GAGVSQTPSNKVTEKGKYVELRCDPISGHTALYWYRQSLGQGPEFLIYFQGTGAADDSGLPNDRFFAVRPEGSVSTLKIQRTERGDSAVYLCASSLRQAGLAGELFFGEGSRLTVL.

The V gene is TRBV28, the J gene TRBJ1-1, with TRBD1 identical over 7 bases. From germline, CDR1 is MDHEN and CDR2 SYDVKM. V shed 5 bases and J 4 bases; nucleotides not matched to a gene: 10. This CDR3 contains 15 residues. CDR3 sequence reads: CASSPPGGGGTEAFF. CDR3 nucleotide sequence: TGTGCCAGCAGTCCACCAGGGGGTGGTGGCACTGAAGCTTTCTTT.

CDR3 in amino acids: CATSRSVKGQETQYF. The CDR3 DNA reads as TGTGCCACCAGCAGAAGTGTTAAGGGGCAAGAGACCCAGTACTTC. V is TRBV15 and J is TRBJ2-5, with D possibly TRBD1 on 5 matching bases. The germline V and J ends were trimmed by 2 bases and 2 bases, with 12 bases remaining between them. Germline values: CDR1 LNHNV, CDR2 YYDKDF (reference sequence). The CDR3 loop spans 15 amino acids. Together with reference TRBV15 and TRBJ2-5, the CDR3 gives the full variable domain: DAMVIQNPRYQVTQFGKPVTLSCSQTLNHNVMYWYQQKSSQAPKLLFHYYDKDFNNEADTPDNFQSRRPNTSFCFLDIRSPGLGDTAMYLCATSRSVKGQETQYFGPGTRLLVL.

J is TRBJ2-1 and V is TRBV29-1; the D is unclear. CDR3 size: 12 residues. Trimming pared 4 bases from V and 9 bases from J, leaving 13 bases between. Germline-derived CDR1 and CDR2 are SQVTM and ANQGSEA. The CDR3 DNA follows: TGCAGCGTTGTGCGTTTGAGCTCTGAGCAGTTCTTC. As protein: CSVVRLSSEQFF.

This chain links TRBV7-9 with TRBJ2-5; tentative D call: TRBD1 (8 bases). CDR1 and CDR2 (germline): SEHNR, FQNEAQ (reference sequence). CDR3 length: 15 amino acids. V lost 5 bases and J lost 6, with 19 bases in between. The CDR3 DNA is TGTGCCAGCAGCCCCGGACAGGGCGGGGGACAGACCCAGTACTTC. Translated: CASSPGQGGGQTQYF.

V is TRBV5-6 and J is TRBJ2-4; D gene unclear. CDR3 length: 12 residues. V dropped 3 bases and J dropped 3 bases, with 4 bases sitting between them. Germline lookup yields CDR1 SGHDT and CDR2 YYEEEE. In nucleotides, the CDR3 is TGTGCCAGCAGCTATCACAAAAACATTCAGTACTTC. The encoded protein is CASSYHKNIQYF.

This chain links TRBV28 with TRBJ2-1, with 13 bases identical to TRBD2. The CDR3 length is 17 residues. V lost 5 bases, J lost 10 bases, and 14 bases stayed unmatched. Germline V lookup: CDR1 MDHEN, CDR2 SYDVKM. The CDR3 loop is CASSLQLAGGPNYEQFF. DNA of the CDR3: TGTGCCAGCAGTCTTCAACTAGCGGGAGGGCCGAATTACGAGCAGTTCTTC. The full variable domain, completed using reference TRBV28 and TRBJ2-1, is DVKVTQSSRYLVKRTGEKVFLECVQDMDHENMFWYRQDPGLGLRLIYFSYDVKMKEKGDIPEGYSVSREKKERFSLILESASTNQTSMYLCASSLQLAGGPNYEQFFGPGTRLTVL.

The chain links TRBV7-8 to TRBJ2-2; D not certain. CDR3 size: 13 residues. Per the germline V gene, CDR1 is SGHVS and CDR2 is FQNEAQ. The ends were cut back, 4 bases at V and 5 bases at J, with 8 bases in the middle. CDR3 in amino acids: CASSWARTGELFF. CDR3 in DNA: TGTGCCAGCAGCTGGGCAAGGACCGGGGAGCTGTTTTTT.